Reported below is one TCR beta chain. Its antigen is not identified. This specimen belongs to a study of vaccination effects on CD4 cells after COVID-19. Libraries were prepared by immunoSEQ multiplex PCR; TCRdb keeps only in-frame clonotypes and omits some of them. This sample has tens of thousands of clones, with about 78% found just once. Culturing for 9 to 10 days preceded CD4+ T cell isolation. On both days 3 and 7, half of the culture medium was replaced with IL-2 medium. CDR3 length equals 17 residues. Germline V gene lookup returns CDR1 SEHNR and CDR2 FQNEAQ (reference sequence). V shed 5 bases and J 0 bases; nucleotides not matched to a gene: 7.

The source material was CD4+ T cells from PBMCs cultured without peptide, sampled before COVID-19 vaccination. The chain employs TRBV7-9 and TRBJ1-5; 10 positions agree with TRBD1. The sequence derives from a human donor who had a prior SARS-CoV-2 infection. The CDR3 sequence: CASSTDRGTYSNQPQHF. The CDR3, as DNA: TGTGCCAGCAGCACGGACAGGGGGACGTATAGCAATCAGCCCCAGCATTTT.